What follows are 19 T cell receptor beta chains derived from one specimen sequenced in a study of blood T cells in healthy people across ages. The use of a sample-barcoded 5' primer and a J-beta primer mix characterized a second PCR of roughly 7 to 11 cycles. TCRdb redid the calling of the 5' RACE reads with MiXCR, one entry per CDR3 protein. This sample has roughly 1.6 million distinct CDR3 sequences, with 30% to 40% found just once. The specimen sequenced was blood. The receptors were gathered from a woman younger than 45 in good health.

This clonotype was seen only a few times. The gene calls are TRBV3-1 and TRBJ2-1, with D uncertain. CDR3 length equals 13 residues. Germline V gives CDR1 LGHDT, CDR2 YNNKEL (reference sequence). With 1 base removed from V and 3 bases from J, the gap between germline ends came to 4 bases. The CDR3 here is CASSQVLYNEQFF. CDR3 DNA: TGTGCCAGCAGCCAAGTACTCTACAATGAGCAGTTCTTC.

V usage is TRBV3-1 and J usage is TRBJ2-5, with D possibly being TRBD1 (6 bases). This CDR3 is built from 14 residues. V was clipped by 1 base and J by 11 bases, with 17 bases between them. Germline V gene sequence: CDR1 LGHDT, CDR2 YNNKEL (reference sequence). CDR3 coding DNA: TGTGCCAGCAGCCAAGGCATAATAACAGGGCATCAGTACTTC. Amino acids: CASSQGIITGHQYF.

This clonotype was observed a few times. The rearrangement links TRBV29-1 to TRBJ2-1; the D gene is possibly TRBD1 (6 bases). The length of the CDR3 is 12 residues. Germline CDR1 and CDR2: SQVTM and ANQGSEA. V lost 7 bases and J 4 bases, leaving 11 bases between the germline ends. CDR3 loop: CSAIGQYNEQFF. The CDR3 DNA reads as TGCAGCGCTATTGGACAGTACAATGAGCAGTTCTTC.

The chain is built from TRBV12-3 or TRBV12-4 and TRBJ1-4; D might be TRBD1 (6 bases). The CDR3 extends over 14 amino acids. The germline V and J ends were trimmed by 6 bases and 7 bases, with 15 bases remaining between them. This CDR3 reads CASSPGQQSEKLFF. Written as DNA, the CDR3 is TGTGCCAGCAGCCCCGGACAGCAAAGTGAAAAACTGTTTTTT.

This clonotype was detected a few times. The genes are TRBV7-9 and TRBJ2-5; 14 bases align to TRBD2. This CDR3 is built from 15 residues. V shed 6 bases, J shed 5 bases, and the junction held 5 bases outside the gene matches. Germline-derived CDR1 and CDR2 are SEHNR and FQNEAQ (reference sequence). This chain's CDR3 is CASRSRTSGRETQYF. The CDR3 DNA reads TGTGCCAGCAGATCTCGGACTAGCGGGAGGGAGACCCAGTACTTC.

This chain connects TRBV29-1 to TRBJ1-1, with 10 positions matching TRBD1. V dropped 7 bases and J dropped 4; count of bases not matched to a gene: 15. There are 16 residues in the CDR3. Germline V gene data show CDR1 as SQVTM and CDR2 as ANQGSEA. This CDR3 is CSALDRGRGFGTEAFF. The CDR3 coding sequence is TGCAGCGCCTTAGACAGGGGGCGTGGATTTGGCACTGAAGCTTTCTTT. The full variable domain, rest sourced from reference TRBV29-1 and TRBJ1-1, is SAVISQKPSRDICQRGTSLTIQCQVDSQVTMMFWYRQQPGQSLTLIATANQGSEATYESGFVIDKFPISRPNLTFSTLTVSNMSPEDSSIYLCSALDRGRGFGTEAFFGQGTRLTVV.

The gene calls are TRBV20-1 and TRBJ2-4, with D possibly being TRBD2 (5 bases). The last part of the DNA fits TRBJ2-7 better; the J call may be wrong. Germline V gene lookup returns CDR1 DFQATT and CDR2 SNEGSKA (reference sequence). The CDR3 is 13 residues long. The chain's CDR3 is CSARVGGRNEQYF. For the CDR3, the DNA is TGCAGTGCTAGAGTGGGCGGGCGGAACGAGCAGTACTTC.

Comment on this clonotype: Being one base from a much bigger clone, this may be a read error. This rearrangement joins TRBV20-1 to TRBJ2-4; D may match TRBD1 or TRBD2 (5 bases each). Germline V lookup: CDR1 DFQATT, CDR2 SNEGSKA (reference sequence). V was cut by 0 bases and J by 0 bases, with 18 bases left in between. The CDR3 loop spans 18 amino acids. The CDR3 sequence: CSAREGTVSALAKNIQYF. In nucleotides, the CDR3 is TGCAGTGCTAGAGAGGGGACGGTTTCTGCTTTAGCCAAAAACATTCAGTACTTC.

The rearrangement uses TRBV3-1 and TRBJ2-7, with TRBD2 as a possible D gene (5 bases). The CDR3 runs 15 residues. V lost 0 bases and J 2 bases, leaving 11 bases between the germline ends. The germline gives CDR1 LGHDT, CDR2 YNNKEL (reference sequence). DNA of the CDR3: TGTGCCAGCAGCCAAGAATGGAGCGGACCCTACGAGCAGTACTTC. It translates to CASSQEWSGPYEQYF.

This chain links TRBV7-2 with TRBJ2-7; D remains ambiguous. Germline V lookup: CDR1 SGHTA, CDR2 FQGNSA. V lost 2 bases, J lost 2 bases, and 10 bases lay in between. The CDR3 length is 14 residues. CDR3 protein: CASSLLLGAYEQYF. Written as DNA, the CDR3 is TGTGCCAGCAGCTTACTCTTGGGCGCCTACGAGCAGTACTTC.

This clonotype was counted between two and nine times. Written as DNA, the CDR3 is TGTGCCAGCAGCTCACAGGGGGCAAATGAGCAGTTCTTC. Its translation is CASSSQGANEQFF. The V call is TRBV7-3, the J call TRBJ2-1, with 9 bases aligning to TRBD1. Germline loops: CDR1 SGHTA, CDR2 FQGTGA. J gave up 7 bases and V 4 bases, and 2 bases lay outside the gene matches. This CDR3 has 13 residues.

This clonotype was recorded a few times. Here the CDR3 reads CASSASGQYNQPQHF. The CDR3 region has the DNA TGTGCCAGCAGTGCATCGGGACAGTACAATCAGCCCCAGCATTTT. The rearrangement links TRBV6-1 to TRBJ1-5; 7 bases align to TRBD1. CDR1 and CDR2 (germline): MNHNS, SASEGT. The CDR3 runs 15 residues. The V and J ends lost 4 bases and 3 bases, in that order; junction bases with no gene match: 6.

This clonotype has only one observation. One end of the junction varies from germline; a read error may be responsible. The V and J genes are TRBV20-1 and TRBJ2-2; 9 bases align to TRBD1. CDR1 DFQATT and CDR2 SNEGSKA come from the germline V gene (reference sequence). The CDR3 is 15 amino acids. The CDR3 coding sequence is TGCAGTGCCATAACAGGGGGCAAGGGCACCGGGAAGCTGTTTTTT. It is translated as CSAITGGKGTGKLFF.

The chain links TRBV24-1 to TRBJ1-5; possible D gene TRBD1, 5 bases. Trimming removed 5 bases at V and 3 bases at J, with 10 bases between. The germline V gene encodes CDR1 KGHDR and CDR2 SFDVKD. The CDR3 loop spans 14 amino acids. In nucleotides, the CDR3 is TGTGCCACCAGTGGGGGGGGTATCAATCAGCCCCAGCATTTT. It yields the protein CATSGGGINQPQHF.

The chain carries TRBV7-3 and TRBJ2-4; D remains ambiguous. The CDR3 length is 13 residues. CDR1 is SGHTA and CDR2 is FQGTGA in the germline V gene. Trimming removed 1 base at V and 13 bases at J, with 14 bases between. Here the CDR3 DNA reads TGTGCCAGCAGCTTAAGCCGAGAGGATGAGCAGTACTTC. Its protein is CASSLSREDEQYF. Looking up the rest from reference TRBV7-3 and TRBJ2-4 gives the full variable domain: GAGVSQTPSNKVTEKGKYVELRCDPISGHTALYWYRQSLGQGPEFLIYFQGTGAADDSGLPNDRFFAVRPEGSVSTLKIQRTERGDSAVYLCASSLSREDEQYFGAGTRLSVL.

This clonotype appeared a few times. The rearrangement joins TRBV27 to TRBJ2-7; maybe TRBD1 (5 bases). The CDR3 length is 14 residues. Germline CDR1 is MNHEY and CDR2 is SMNVEV (reference sequence). The V end lost 5 bases, the J end lost 0 bases, and 11 bases lay between the germline ends. The CDR3 DNA sequence: TGTGCCAGCAGTCTGACAGAGACCTCCTACGAGCAGTACTTC. The encoded protein is CASSLTETSYEQYF.

In regard to this clonotype: One end of the junction is discordant with germline, which a read error may explain. The chain employs TRBV11-2 and TRBJ2-3; D possibly corresponds to TRBD2 (6 bases). Germline V lookup: CDR1 SGHAT, CDR2 FQNNGV. The CDR3 sequence is 14 residues long. As DNA, the CDR3 is TGTGCCGGCAGCACTAGCCGGGAAACAGATACGCAGTATTTT. Its translation is CAGSTSRETDTQYF.

This chain uses TRBV15 with TRBJ2-5; D is uncertain. The J call may be in error: the DNA end matches TRBJ2-7 better. This CDR3 has 13 residues. From germline, CDR1 is LNHNV and CDR2 YYDKDF (reference sequence). DNA for the CDR3: TGTGCCACCAGCAGCGGGCTATACTACGAGCAGTACTTC. Translation gives CATSSGLYYEQYF.

V and J are TRBV3-1 and TRBJ1-2; D is unresolved. CDR1 and CDR2 from the germline V gene are LGHDT and YNNKEL (reference sequence). CDR3 size: 15 residues. V lost 2 bases and J 1 base, leaving 11 bases between the germline ends. The CDR3 nucleotides read TGTGCCAGCAGCCAACAAACACGAGGTAACTATGGCTACACCTTC. Translation gives CASSQQTRGNYGYTF. Together with reference TRBV3-1 and TRBJ1-2, the CDR3 gives the full variable domain: DTAVSQTPKYLVTQMGNDKSIKCEQNLGHDTMYWYKQDSKKFLKIMFSYNNKELIINETVPNRFSPKSPDKAHLNLHINSLELGDSAVYFCASSQQTRGNYGYTFGSGTRLTVV.